The source of this T cell receptor beta chain is a study of breast tumors, draining lymph nodes, adjacent tissues. Each CDR3 protein gets one entry after TCRdb re-called the multiplex PCR reads with MiXCR. The profile shows 70,000 or so distinct CDR3 sequences, about 40% of them singletons. This CDR3 spans 13 amino acids. The germline V gene encodes CDR1 LNHDA and CDR2 SQIVND (reference sequence). Trimming left V 1 base short and J 5 bases short, with 6 bases between. The TCR sequence derives from a female donor with breast cancer. Some clones in this sample may be carry-over from other donors' samples. Sample: breast tumor tissue. V is TRBV19 and J is TRBJ1-5; D ambiguous. CDR3 sequence reads: CASSIGGYQPQHF. The CDR3 nucleotides are TGTGCCAGTAGTATAGGCGGCTATCAGCCCCAGCATTTT.